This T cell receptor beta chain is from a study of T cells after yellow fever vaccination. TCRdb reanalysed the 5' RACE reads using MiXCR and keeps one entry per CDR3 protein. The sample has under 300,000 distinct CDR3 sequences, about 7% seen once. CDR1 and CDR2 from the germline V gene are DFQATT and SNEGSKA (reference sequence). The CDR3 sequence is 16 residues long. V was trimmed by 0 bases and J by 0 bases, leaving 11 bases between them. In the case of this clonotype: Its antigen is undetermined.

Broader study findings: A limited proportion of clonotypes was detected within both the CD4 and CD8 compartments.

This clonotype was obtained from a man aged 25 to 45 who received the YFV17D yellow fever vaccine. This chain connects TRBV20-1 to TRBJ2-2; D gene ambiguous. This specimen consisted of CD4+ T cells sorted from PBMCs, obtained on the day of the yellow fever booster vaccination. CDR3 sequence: CSARDQAKTNTGELFF. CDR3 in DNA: TGCAGTGCTAGAGATCAAGCTAAAACGAACACCGGGGAGCTGTTTTTT.